This T cell receptor beta chain is from a study of CD8 T cells in Susac syndrome (dated by TCRdb to between 2018 and 2020). With respect to the entire study: The study used repertoire sequencing to test whether antigen drove CD8+ T cell activation and differentiation in Susac syndrome. CD8+ T cell repertoire clonality was compared between about a dozen healthy donors, approximately 14 Susac syndrome patients and some 15 multiple sclerosis patients.

This clonotype occurred a few times. It has no known antigen specificity. No much larger clone exists at a distance of one base, and base qualities are not known. Study-wide findings and limitations: The TCR sequencing and HLA analysis was acknowledged to have included a relatively small number of individuals.

Trimming takes 2 bases from V and 0 bases from J, and the germline ends sit 5 bases apart. Counted from cysteine to phenylalanine, this CDR3 has 13 amino acids. Kept here is only the CDR3 DNA, which spans 39 bases and is read in frame from base 1. Sequences MNHEY (CDR1) and SMNVEV (CDR2) are obtained from the germline V gene (reference sequence). RNA was extracted with the RNeasy kit and about 0.5 to 1 ug was reverse transcribed using random hexamers. The immunoSEQ multiplex PCR assay, which covers 54 Vbeta and 13 Jbeta segments, was used to amplify TCR beta CDR3 regions. PCR amplification bias was corrected using a synthetic template baseline for primer optimization and computational correction. From the authors' description of their analysis: Only productive sequences were kept, with reads annotated to V, D and J genes according to IMGT and analyzed in immunoSEQ Analyzer. To calculate clonality, Shannon entropy was normalized by log2 of the number of productive unique sequences and then subtracted from one. Public and private clones were assessed among the 100 most prevalent clones of each patient and control. Clones were defined as Susac-specific if absent from the healthy and MS cohorts, from 1052 published viral clones and from other ImmuneACCESS disease sequences. Through fastp at Q25 and MiXCR, TCRdb rebuilt clones from the public reads, retaining in-frame beta chains. Each record represents a unique CDR3 protein, reported with the most common genes and DNA among its rows. TCRdb's processing, not the authors', yielded these V and J calls. Present in this sample are about 73,000 distinct CDR3 sequences, just under 95% of which were seen just once. Together, the top ten hold 0.35% to 0.5% of the sample.

Peripheral blood CD8+ and CD4+ T cells from healthy donors, Susac syndrome patients and multiple sclerosis patients were profiled using high-throughput TCR beta sequencing. The multiple sclerosis controls were treatment-naive patients who had stable or active relapsing-remitting disease and met the revised McDonald criteria. Bulk CD8+ and CD4+ T cells were purified by magnetic negative isolation, while CD8+ TEMRA cells were enriched using FACS. Blood was drawn into EDTA tubes, processed within 24 hours, and PBMCs were isolated by density gradient centrifugation. PBMCs intended for TCR sequencing were cryopreserved in liquid nitrogen and thawed later in a water bath at 37 degrees C. The sorted or isolated CD4+, CD8+ and CD8+ TEMRA cells had a purity of 90% or higher.

The V gene is TRBV27 and the J gene is TRBJ2-7, with the D gene not clear enough to name. The sequence derives from a human donor with multiple sclerosis. Material for sequencing was CD8+ T cells from PBMCs. The nucleotide sequence is given as TGTGCCAGCAGTTTAACGAGCTCCTACGAGCAGTACTTC. It translates to CASSLTSSYEQYF.